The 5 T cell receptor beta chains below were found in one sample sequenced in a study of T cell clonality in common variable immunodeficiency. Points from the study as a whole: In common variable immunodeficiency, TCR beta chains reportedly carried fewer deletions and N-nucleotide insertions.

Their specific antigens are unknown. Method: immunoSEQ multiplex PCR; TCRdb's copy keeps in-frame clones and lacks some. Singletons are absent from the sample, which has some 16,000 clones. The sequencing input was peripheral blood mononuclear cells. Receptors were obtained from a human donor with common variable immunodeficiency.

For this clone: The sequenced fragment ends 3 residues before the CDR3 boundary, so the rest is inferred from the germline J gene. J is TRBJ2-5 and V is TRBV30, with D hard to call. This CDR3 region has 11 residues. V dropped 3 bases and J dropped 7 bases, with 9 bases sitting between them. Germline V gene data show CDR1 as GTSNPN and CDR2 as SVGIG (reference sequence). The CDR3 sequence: CAWSVERTQYF. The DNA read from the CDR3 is TGTGCCTGGAGCGTCGAGCGGACC.

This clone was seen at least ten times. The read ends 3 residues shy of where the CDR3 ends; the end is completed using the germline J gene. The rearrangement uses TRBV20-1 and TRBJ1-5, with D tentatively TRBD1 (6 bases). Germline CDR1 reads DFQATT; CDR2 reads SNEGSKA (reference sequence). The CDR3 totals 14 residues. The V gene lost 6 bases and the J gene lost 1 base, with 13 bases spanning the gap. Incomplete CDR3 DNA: TGCAGTGCGAACAGGGAGAGGAGCAATCAGCCC. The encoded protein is CSANRERSNQP. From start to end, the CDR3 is CSANRERSNQPQHF.

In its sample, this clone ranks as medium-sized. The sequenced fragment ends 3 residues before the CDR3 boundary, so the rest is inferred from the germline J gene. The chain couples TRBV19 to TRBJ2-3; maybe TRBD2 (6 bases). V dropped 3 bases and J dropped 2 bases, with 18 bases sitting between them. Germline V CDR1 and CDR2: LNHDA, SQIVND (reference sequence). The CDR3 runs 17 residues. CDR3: CASSIPSGWAHTDTQYF. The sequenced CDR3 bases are TGTGCCAGTAGTATCCCGAGCGGGTGGGCACACACAGATACG.

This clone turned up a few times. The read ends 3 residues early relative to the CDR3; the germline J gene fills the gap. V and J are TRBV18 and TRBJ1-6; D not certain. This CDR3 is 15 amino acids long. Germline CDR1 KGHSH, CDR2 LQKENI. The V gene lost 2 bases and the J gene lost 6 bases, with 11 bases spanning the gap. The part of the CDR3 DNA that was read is TGTGCCAGCTCACCAGCCGAGACAATTAATTCACCC. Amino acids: CASSPAETINSP. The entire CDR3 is CASSPAETINSPLHF.

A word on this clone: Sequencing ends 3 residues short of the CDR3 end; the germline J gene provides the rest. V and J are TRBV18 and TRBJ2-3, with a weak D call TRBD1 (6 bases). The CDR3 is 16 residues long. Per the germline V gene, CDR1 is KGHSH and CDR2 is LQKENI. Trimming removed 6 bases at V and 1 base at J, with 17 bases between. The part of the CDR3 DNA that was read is TGTGCCAGCTCTCGGGGCTTACAGGGCGGCACAGATACG. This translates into CASSRGLQGGTDT. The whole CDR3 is CASSRGLQGGTDTQYF.